The next 20 T cell receptor beta chains were all read from a single sample in a study of long-term antiretroviral therapy in people with HIV. The assay, immunoSEQ v3.0, was run at survey level. Profiled with immunoSEQ multiplex PCR; TCRdb holds only in-frame clones, not every one. Of fewer than 40,000 clones in the sample, 75% to 90% were seen once. Sequencing was performed on unsorted PBMCs, taken 3.4 years after starting antiretroviral therapy. Receptors were obtained from a man in his thirties or forties with HIV.

V and J are TRBV29-1 and TRBJ2-5; 7 bases match TRBD2. Germline CDR1 SQVTM, CDR2 ANQGSEA. CDR3 size: 12 residues. Germline trimming cut 6 bases from V and 5 bases from J; bases unmatched to any gene: 6. CDR3 coding DNA: TGCAGCGTCCCCGGGGGGTTGGAGACCCAGTACTTC. Translated, it gives CSVPGGLETQYF.

V usage is TRBV27 and J usage is TRBJ2-2; possible D gene TRBD2, 6 bases. This CDR3 has 15 amino acids. The germline CDR1 and CDR2 sequences are MNHEY and SMNVEV (reference sequence). The V and J ends lost 3 bases and 5 bases respectively, with 13 bases between them. The CDR3 here is CASSFGGMGTGELFF. The CDR3 bases are TGTGCCAGCAGTTTTGGGGGGATGGGGACCGGGGAGCTGTTTTTT.

The genes are TRBV7-2 and TRBJ2-7; D remains ambiguous. V shed 3 bases and J shed 3 bases, with 9 bases lying between them. Germline V gives CDR1 SGHTA, CDR2 FQGNSA. There are 13 residues in the CDR3. In DNA form, the CDR3 reads TGTGCCAGCAGCTTTTCGACCAACTACGAGCAGTACTTC. Its protein is CASSFSTNYEQYF.

The J gene is TRBJ2-1, the V gene TRBV19; 8 bases are shared with TRBD1. The ends lost 1 base at V and 8 bases at J; junction bases unmatched: 16. CDR1 and CDR2 from the germline V gene are LNHDA and SQIVND (reference sequence). This CDR3 comprises 18 residues. The CDR3 DNA follows: TGTGCCAGTAGTATAGCTCTGAGGGGGACAGGTCCAATGGATGAGCAGTTCTTC. Translating gives CASSIALRGTGPMDEQFF.

V gene TRBV5-6 combines with J gene TRBJ2-7; 10 nucleotides agree with TRBD2. Unmatched junction bases numbered 3, after V lost 3 bases and J lost 0 bases. This CDR3 contains 15 residues. Germline assignment: CDR1 SGHDT and CDR2 YYEEEE. The CDR3: CASSSGTSASYEQYF. The DNA of the CDR3 is TGTGCCAGCAGCTCCGGGACTAGCGCCTCCTACGAGCAGTACTTC.

CDR3 amino acids: CASSFRGSGGELFF. DNA for the CDR3: TGTGCCAGCAGTTTCCGGGGATCCGGCGGGGAGCTGTTTTTT. The chain combines TRBV28 with TRBJ2-2; D is perhaps TRBD2 (5 bases). Germline V lookup: CDR1 MDHEN, CDR2 SYDVKM. The CDR3 length is 14 residues. V lost 3 bases, J lost 7 bases, and 12 bases lay in between.

The chain employs TRBV14 and TRBJ2-2; no clear D. There are 15 residues in the CDR3. Deletions cut 1 base from V and 4 bases from J, with 10 bases between. Germline V lookup: CDR1 SGHDN, CDR2 FVKESK. The CDR3 is CASSQARPFTGELFF. The CDR3 nucleotides are TGTGCCAGCAGCCAAGCCAGGCCTTTCACCGGGGAGCTGTTTTTT. The entire variable domain, with the rest obtained from reference TRBV14 and TRBJ2-2, is as follows: EAGVTQFPSHSVIEKGQTVTLRCDPISGHDNLYWYRRVMGKEIKFLLHFVKESKQDESGMPNNRFLAERTGGTYSTLKVQPAELEDSGVYFCASSQARPFTGELFFGEGSRLTVL.

Points on this clone: At one boundary the junction diverges from the germline segment, which might be a read error. This chain joins TRBV29-1 and TRBJ1-1; TRBD1 might be the D (5 bases). CDR3 length equals 11 residues. In germline, CDR1 is SQVTM, CDR2 ANQGSEA. The chain's CDR3 is CSVEGNPEAFF. CDR3 DNA: TGCAGCGTGGAGGGGAACCCTGAAGCTTTCTTT. Full variable domain (rest looked up from reference TRBV29-1 and TRBJ1-1): SAVISQKPSRDICQRGTSLTIQCQVDSQVTMMFWYRQQPGQSLTLIATANQGSEATYESGFVIDKFPISRPNLTFSTLTVSNMSPEDSSIYLCSVEGNPEAFFGQGTRLTVV.

This clone has only one observation. The rearrangement joins TRBV28 to TRBJ2-1; possible D gene TRBD1, 6 bases. Germline V CDR1 and CDR2: MDHEN, SYDVKM. This CDR3 comprises 15 residues. Trimming removed 5 bases at V and 0 bases at J, with 11 bases between. As DNA, the CDR3 is TGTGCCAGCAGTAGGGACACGAGCTCCTACAATGAGCAGTTCTTC. It encodes CASSRDTSSYNEQFF.

As to this clone: An end of the junction does not agree with germline; a read error may underlie this. The rearrangement links TRBV4-3 to TRBJ2-1, with D possibly matching TRBD2 (7 bases). CDR3 size: 14 residues. From germline, CDR1 is LGHNA and CDR2 YSLEER. The CDR3 coding sequence is TGCGCCAGCAGCCAAGCCCGGGGGGACAAAGAGCAGTTCTTC. It translates to CASSQARGDKEQFF.

The rearrangement uses TRBV5-1 and TRBJ1-2, with D uncertain. Trimming pared 2 bases from V and 0 bases from J, leaving 5 bases between. The CDR3 is 13 residues long. The germline V gene has CDR1 SGHRS and CDR2 YFSETQ. The CDR3 is CASSLEANYGYTF. The CDR3 region has the DNA TGCGCCAGCAGCTTAGAGGCTAACTATGGCTACACCTTC.

This chain links TRBV12-5 with TRBJ2-5; no clear D gene. Per the germline V gene, CDR1 is LGHNT and CDR2 is FRNRAP. Trimming left V 1 base short and J 5 bases short, with 11 bases between. CDR3 length equals 14 residues. CDR3 residues: CASGLGVQGETQYF. In DNA, the CDR3 is TGTGCTAGTGGTTTGGGGGTACAAGGGGAGACCCAGTACTTC. The variable domain in full, with the rest retrieved from reference TRBV12-5 and TRBJ2-5, is DARVTQTPRHKVTEMGQEVTMRCQPILGHNTVFWYRQTMMQGLELLAYFRNRAPLDDSGMPKDRFSAEMPDATLATLKIQPSEPRDSAVYFCASGLGVQGETQYFGPGTRLLVL.

The genes are TRBV7-2 and TRBJ2-3; D possibly uses TRBD1 or TRBD2 (5 bases each). This CDR3 is 13 amino acids long. The V gene's germline CDR1 is SGHTA and CDR2 FQGNSA. With 2 bases removed from V and 8 bases from J, the gap between germline ends came to 11 bases. The CDR3 here is CASSLKARGTQYF. The CDR3 coding sequence is TGTGCCAGCAGCTTAAAGGCGAGGGGTACGCAGTATTTT.

The chain employs TRBV29-1 and TRBJ2-3; TRBD2 matches 7 bases. Per germline, CDR1 SQVTM and CDR2 ANQGSEA. The CDR3 loop spans 14 amino acids. With 3 bases clipped from V and 4 bases from J, the junction kept 7 bases outside the gene matches. Here the CDR3 reads CSVDGGSSSDTQYF. In DNA form, the CDR3 reads TGCAGCGTTGACGGGGGGTCCTCTTCAGATACGCAGTATTTT.

V and J are TRBV7-8 and TRBJ2-3, with D possibly matching TRBD2 (5 bases). Germline assignment: CDR1 SGHVS and CDR2 FQNEAQ. V was pared by 2 bases and J by 0 bases, with 6 bases between. CDR3 length equals 14 residues. CDR3 protein: CASSLTRSTDTQYF. The CDR3 coding sequence is TGTGCCAGCAGCTTAACTAGAAGCACAGATACGCAGTATTTT.

This chain connects TRBV6-4 to TRBJ1-2; no reliable D call. Per the germline V gene, CDR1 is MRHNA and CDR2 is SNTAGT. Trimming pared 7 bases from V and 7 bases from J, leaving 19 bases between. CDR3 length equals 14 residues. CDR3 residues: CASTPHKGVGGYTF. The CDR3 coding sequence is TGTGCCAGCACCCCCCACAAGGGAGTCGGTGGCTACACCTTC.

The CDR3 sequence is CASSETSGRGTDTQYF. CDR3 nucleotides: TGTGCCAGCAGCGAGACTAGCGGGAGGGGCACAGATACGCAGTATTTT. This sequence joins TRBV4-2 and TRBJ2-3, with 14 positions matching TRBD2. The length of the CDR3 is 16 residues. The trim removed 5 bases at V and 1 base at J, leaving 2 bases unmatched. Germline V gives CDR1 LGHNA, CDR2 YNFKEQ.

This clone was observed a handful of times. V usage is TRBV6-5 and J usage is TRBJ1-1; a weak D match, TRBD1 (5 bases). The CDR3 length is 16 residues. Trimming removed 0 bases from V and 1 base from J, with 12 bases in between. CDR1 is MNHEY, CDR2 SVGAGI, per germline. CDR3 sequence reads: CASSYSQGFTNTEAFF. As DNA, the CDR3 is TGTGCCAGCAGTTACTCGCAGGGTTTCACGAACACTGAAGCTTTCTTT.

The CDR3 DNA reads TGCAGCGTTGCGGGGCGGGACTACACCTTC. Protein product: CSVAGRDYTF. The chain has TRBV29-1 and TRBJ1-2; D is perhaps TRBD1 (5 bases). Germline lookup yields CDR1 SQVTM and CDR2 ANQGSEA. Trimming removed 4 bases from V and 10 bases from J, with 10 bases in between. The CDR3 is 10 residues long.

The gene calls are TRBV5-1 and TRBJ2-1, with 9 bases matching TRBD1. V trimming: 4 bases; J trimming: 6 bases; junction bases outside the gene matches: 5. Germline CDR1 and CDR2: SGHRS and YFSETQ. This CDR3 is built from 14 residues. The CDR3 coding sequence is TGCGCCAGCAGCCCCCGGGACAGGGCCAATGAGCAGTTCTTC. Its translation: CASSPRDRANEQFF.